The 29 T cell receptor beta chains below were found in one sample sequenced in a study of blood T cell repertoires in COVID-19. Sequencing used immunoSEQ multiplex PCR; TCRdb keeps in-frame clones, though not all of them. Among under 200,000 clones, approximately 84% were seen once, and the ten largest hold about 5%. Sequencing was done on a sample of PBMCs or T cells enriched from blood (not recorded which). The source is a woman aged 40 to 50 with acute COVID-19.

The chain links TRBV6-5 to TRBJ2-7; 13 bases align to TRBD2. The germline gives CDR1 MNHEY, CDR2 SVGAGI. The CDR3 runs 14 residues. J was trimmed by 12 bases and V by 5 bases; bases with no gene match: 10. In nucleotides, the CDR3 is TGTGCCAGCAGTCCCGGGACTAGCGGGAAAAGCCTGTACTTC. This codes for CASSPGTSGKSLYF.

The V call is TRBV5-8, the J call TRBJ1-5; D gene uncertain. The CDR3 is made up of 15 amino acids. The germline V and J ends were trimmed by 4 bases and 0 bases, with 11 bases remaining between them. Germline V lookup: CDR1 SGHTS, CDR2 YDEGEE. CDR3 sequence reads: CASSPYGDSNQPQHF. The CDR3 region has the DNA TGTGCCAGCAGCCCCTACGGGGATAGCAATCAGCCCCAGCATTTT.

The rearrangement uses TRBV9 and TRBJ1-2, with TRBD1 as a possible D gene (6 bases). V was clipped by 4 bases and J by 6 bases, with 16 bases between them. CDR1 is SGDLS and CDR2 is YYNGEE in the germline V gene. The CDR3 totals 14 residues. This CDR3 reads CASSLTIDRNGYTF. The DNA of the CDR3 is TGTGCCAGCAGCCTTACGATTGACAGGAATGGCTACACCTTC.

This clone was observed a single time. The rearrangement links TRBV4-1 to TRBJ2-7; the D is unclear. This CDR3 has 15 amino acids. V dropped 0 bases and J dropped 3 bases, with 12 bases sitting between them. Germline values: CDR1 MGHRA, CDR2 YSYEKL. CDR3 bases: TGCGCCAGCAGCCAAGATACGGCGGTGATCTACGAGCAGTACTTC. Its translation is CASSQDTAVIYEQYF.

The rearrangement uses TRBV7-3 and TRBJ2-1, with TRBD2 identical over 13 bases. Losses at the gene ends were 9 bases for V and 2 bases for J; bases not matched to a gene: 22. CDR1 SGHTA and CDR2 FQGTGA come from the germline V gene. The CDR3 is 21 amino acids. DNA for the CDR3: TGTGCCAGGATGAAGAGGACAGCAAGGACTAGCGGGAGTGTTACCTACAATGAGCAGTTCTTC. Translated: CARMKRTARTSGSVTYNEQFF.

This clone was seen a single time. This chain joins TRBV19 and TRBJ1-2; TRBD1 might be the D (5 bases). Germline lookup yields CDR1 LNHDA and CDR2 SQIVND (reference sequence). Deletions cut 4 bases from V and 3 bases from J, with 18 bases between. The CDR3 spans 16 residues. This chain's CDR3 is CASSNPGHARDYGYTF. For the CDR3, the DNA is TGTGCCAGTAGTAACCCTGGACACGCCAGGGACTATGGCTACACCTTC.

The chain has TRBV5-6 and TRBJ1-2, with 9 nucleotides matching TRBD1. The CDR3 totals 16 residues. Germline CDR1 is SGHDT and CDR2 is YYEEEE. The J segment lost 4 bases and the V segment lost 0 bases, leaving 7 bases of the junction unmatched. The chain's CDR3 is CASSLVGQGKVYGYTF. For the CDR3, the DNA is TGTGCCAGCAGCTTGGTTGGACAGGGGAAGGTCTATGGCTACACCTTC.

In its sample, this clone was seen once. The rearrangement joins TRBV5-1 to TRBJ2-1; 7 nucleotides line up with TRBD1. Germline lookup yields CDR1 SGHRS and CDR2 YFSETQ. J lost 6 bases, V lost 0 bases, and 3 bases had no gene match. The CDR3 covers 14 residues. In DNA form, the CDR3 reads TGCGCCAGCAGCTTGGAGGGGGCCTCCAATGAGCAGTTCTTC. Translation: CASSLEGASNEQFF.

Only a few counts were recorded for this clone. V and J are TRBV5-1 and TRBJ1-2, with a possible D match to TRBD1 (5 bases). Germline loops: CDR1 SGHRS, CDR2 YFSETQ. V dropped 4 bases and J dropped 2 bases, with 12 bases sitting between them. CDR3 length: 14 residues. In DNA, the CDR3 is TGCGCCAGCAGCCCTGGGACTTACAACTATGGCTACACCTTC. Its translation is CASSPGTYNYGYTF.

The chain joins TRBV6-5 to TRBJ1-4, with 8 nucleotides matching TRBD1. Germline trimming cut 0 bases from V and 7 bases from J; bases unmatched to any gene: 7. The germline V gene has CDR1 MNHEY and CDR2 SVGAGI. This CDR3 contains 16 residues. CDR3 DNA: TGTGCCAGCAGTTACTCGTTTTTGGGGACAGGTGAAAAACTGTTTTTT. Its translation: CASSYSFLGTGEKLFF.

This clone was recorded only once. The V gene is TRBV27, the J gene TRBJ2-3, with 8 bases identical to TRBD2. V was pared by 5 bases and J by 6 bases, with 10 bases of the junction left unmatched. CDR3 size: 15 residues. Germline V gene sequence: CDR1 MNHEY, CDR2 SMNVEV (reference sequence). CDR3 loop: CASSLAGLFGDTQYF. The CDR3 coding sequence is TGTGCCAGCAGTCTAGCGGGCCTTTTTGGGGATACGCAGTATTTT.

V and J are TRBV6-5 and TRBJ2-5; a weak D match, TRBD2 (6 bases). Germline V lookup: CDR1 MNHEY, CDR2 SVGAGI. CDR3 length equals 14 residues. Trimming pared 3 bases from V and 6 bases from J, leaving 14 bases between. CDR3 coding DNA: TGTGCCAGCAGTTATGGAGCGGCGGGGCAGACCCAGTACTTC. This gives the protein CASSYGAAGQTQYF.

This chain uses TRBV24-1 with TRBJ1-2, with D tentatively TRBD1 (5 bases). CDR3 size: 14 residues. The ends were cut back, 4 bases at V and 5 bases at J, with 13 bases in the middle. Germline lookup yields CDR1 KGHDR and CDR2 SFDVKD. CDR3: CATSEQGLTYGYTF. The CDR3 nucleotides are TGTGCCACCAGTGAGCAGGGTCTGACATATGGCTACACCTTC.

This sequence joins TRBV28 and TRBJ1-4; D unresolved. V lost 5 bases to trimming and J lost 8 bases, with 12 bases between them. There are 13 residues in the CDR3. Germline-derived CDR1 and CDR2 are MDHEN and SYDVKM. CDR3 amino acids: CASSPESYEKLFF. CDR3 bases: TGTGCCAGCAGTCCTGAGAGCTACGAAAAACTGTTTTTT.

V usage is TRBV2 and J usage is TRBJ1-1; TRBD1 aligns across 9 bases. Looked up from germline, CDR1 is SNHLY and CDR2 is FYNNEI. This CDR3 has 16 amino acids. V gave up 6 bases and J gave up 2 bases; unmatched junction bases: 10. The CDR3 DNA sequence: TGTGCCAGCAGATTTCGTCCGGGACAGGGAAACACTGAAGCTTTCTTT. It codes for CASRFRPGQGNTEAFF.

The count of this clone is one. This rearrangement joins TRBV7-2 to TRBJ1-6, with D perhaps matching TRBD1 (6 bases). CDR1 is SGHTA and CDR2 is FQGNSA in the germline V gene. The CDR3 extends over 13 amino acids. V lost 1 base and J lost 14, with 12 bases in between. The CDR3 here is CASSLVQGSTLHF. DNA for the CDR3: TGTGCCAGCAGCTTAGTACAGGGATCGACCCTCCACTTT.

This clone was detected only once. This chain uses TRBV29-1 with TRBJ2-7, with 7 bases that match TRBD2. In germline, CDR1 is SQVTM, CDR2 ANQGSEA. CDR3 size: 14 residues. The ends lost 4 bases at V and 2 bases at J; junction bases unmatched: 8. The CDR3 spells CSVVSAGTTYEQYF. The CDR3 DNA sequence: TGCAGCGTTGTCTCGGCAGGGACTACCTACGAGCAGTACTTC.

V and J are TRBV6-6 and TRBJ2-1, with 10 bases lining up with TRBD2. V shed 6 bases and J 6 bases; nucleotides not matched to a gene: 8. CDR1 is MNHNY and CDR2 is SVGAGI in the germline V gene (reference sequence). The CDR3 is made up of 15 amino acids. As DNA, the CDR3 is TGTGCCAGCAGAATACTAGCGGGATACCCCAATGAGCAGTTCTTC. Its protein product is CASRILAGYPNEQFF.

The chain carries TRBV4-1 and TRBJ2-3; TRBD2 agrees at 9 bases. The CDR3 is 16 amino acids. V lost 2 bases, J lost 3 bases, and 6 bases stayed unmatched. The germline CDR1 and CDR2 sequences are MGHRA and YSYEKL. CDR3 sequence reads: CASSQNSGRSTDTQYF. CDR3 coding DNA: TGCGCCAGCAGCCAAAACAGCGGGAGGAGTACAGATACGCAGTATTTT.

The rearrangement uses TRBV11-3 and TRBJ2-1; TRBD2 aligns across 7 bases. The CDR3 runs 18 residues. V lost 0 bases and J lost 7; bases outside the gene matches: 15. In germline, CDR1 is SGHNT, CDR2 YENEEA. CDR3 protein: CASSLDRGGSLQVNEQFF. CDR3 bases: TGTGCCAGCAGCTTAGATCGGGGCGGGAGTCTTCAGGTGAATGAGCAGTTCTTC.

This clone came up once. The chain couples TRBV19 to TRBJ2-5, with TRBD1 identical over 7 bases. V was clipped by 4 bases and J by 2 bases; unmatched bases: 4. CDR3 length: 14 residues. Germline CDR1 is LNHDA and CDR2 is SQIVND (reference sequence). The CDR3 DNA reads as TGTGCCAGTAGTACCCGGACAGGACAAGAGACCCAGTACTTC. It is translated as CASSTRTGQETQYF.

The rearrangement links TRBV30 to TRBJ1-6; D is possibly TRBD1 (6 bases). Deletions cut 0 bases from V and 10 bases from J, with 13 bases between. Germline CDR1 and CDR2: GTSNPN and SVGIG (reference sequence). The CDR3 runs to 14 residues. DNA for the CDR3: TGTGCCTGGAGTGTAGGAGGGAGGGGGTCACCCCTCCACTTT. The encoded protein is CAWSVGGRGSPLHF. The whole variable domain, filled in from reference TRBV30 and TRBJ1-6, reads SQTIHQWPATLVQPVGSPLSLECTVEGTSNPNLYWYRQAAGRGLQLLFYSVGIGQISSEVPQNLSASRPQDRQFILSSKKLLLSDSGFYLCAWSVGGRGSPLHFGNGTRLTVT.

The rearrangement links TRBV10-3 to TRBJ2-1; 12 bases align to TRBD2. V shed 3 bases, J shed 8 bases, and the junction held 8 bases outside the gene matches. Germline-derived CDR1 and CDR2 are ENHRY and SYGVKD. This CDR3 comprises 16 residues. CDR3 residues: CAISDGTSGFPYEQFF. Written as DNA, the CDR3 is TGTGCCATCAGTGATGGGACTAGCGGGTTCCCATATGAGCAGTTCTTC.

The CDR3 sequence: CASIDGETQYF. CDR3 sequence (DNA): TGTGCCAGCATAGACGGGGAGACCCAGTACTTC. The rearrangement links TRBV5-4 to TRBJ2-5; D gene uncertain. This CDR3 has 11 amino acids. V lost 6 bases and J lost 5, with 8 bases in between. Germline V CDR1 and CDR2: SGHNT, YYREEE (reference sequence).

The V call is TRBV3-1 (or the pseudogene TRBV3-2), the J call TRBJ1-2; 7 bases fit TRBD1. V was clipped by 3 bases and J by 6 bases; unmatched bases: 7. The CDR3 loop spans 14 amino acids. Germline V CDR1 and CDR2: LGHDT, YNNKEL (reference sequence). The CDR3 region is CASSHTQGGHGYTF. As DNA, the CDR3 is TGTGCCAGCAGCCATACCCAAGGGGGCCATGGCTACACCTTC.

The V gene is TRBV6-7, the J gene TRBJ2-7, with 8 nucleotides matching TRBD2. TRBV6-7 is noted as an ORF with a role that remains uncertain. CDR3 size: 13 residues. Germline trimming cut 7 bases from V and 3 bases from J; bases unmatched to any gene: 5. The CDR3 reads CASIGTSNYEQYF. Here the CDR3 DNA reads TGTGCCAGCATTGGGACTAGTAACTACGAGCAGTACTTC.

The rearrangement uses TRBV12-3 or TRBV12-4 and TRBJ1-5, with D uncertain. The CDR3 is made up of 12 amino acids. The V end was cut by 8 bases, the J end by 11 bases, with 16 bases between. The CDR3 DNA sequence: TGTGCCAGCGGTGATAGGGAGACGGCCCAGCATTTT. Translating it yields CASGDRETAQHF.

The V gene is TRBV11-3, the J gene TRBJ2-2, with 8 bases that match TRBD1. The V gene end was trimmed by 5 bases and the J gene end by 3 bases; junction bases not matched to a gene: 11. Germline CDR1 reads SGHNT; CDR2 reads YENEEA. The CDR3 runs to 17 residues. The CDR3: CASSISSGTGYTGELFF. The CDR3 coding sequence is TGTGCCAGCAGCATCTCCTCCGGGACAGGTTACACCGGGGAGCTGTTTTTT.

The chain is built from TRBV20-1 and TRBJ2-1; TRBD2 matches 10 bases. V trimming: 3 bases; J trimming: 0 bases; junction bases outside the gene matches: 11. The length of the CDR3 is 18 residues. From germline, CDR1 is DFQATT and CDR2 SNEGSKA (reference sequence). The chain's CDR3 is CSASSSLAGYRSYNEQFF. The CDR3 nucleotides are TGCAGTGCTAGTAGCTCACTAGCGGGATACCGCTCCTACAATGAGCAGTTCTTC.